A single sample is the source of the 15 T cell receptor beta chains below, sequenced in a study of blood T cells in healthy people across ages. A second PCR, run for roughly 7 to 11 cycles, used a sample-barcoded 5' primer plus a J-beta primer mix. TCRdb recomputed calls from the 5' RACE reads with MiXCR, one row per CDR3 protein. The top ten hold approximately 2.1% of the sample, which has roughly 2 million distinct CDR3 sequences, 40% to 55% seen once. The source material was blood. These receptors all stem from a woman aged 40 to 49 in good health.

The rearrangement joins TRBV5-1 to TRBJ1-2; TRBD1 matches 7 bases. This CDR3 spans 16 amino acids. Germline V gene lookup returns CDR1 SGHRS and CDR2 YFSETQ. V dropped 1 base and J dropped 3; count of bases not matched to a gene: 9. The DNA for the CDR3 is TGCGCCAGCAGCTTGACCACAGGGGACGTGGACTATGGCTACACCTTC. Its translation: CASSLTTGDVDYGYTF.

The sample holds a few counts of this clonotype. J is TRBJ2-1 and V is TRBV2, with a tentative D call TRBD1 (6 bases). CDR3 size: 14 residues. Germline V CDR1 and CDR2: SNHLY, FYNNEI. Trimming stripped 2 bases from V and 8 bases from J, with 13 bases between. The DNA of the CDR3 is TGTGCCAGCAGTGAAACCCGGCAGGGGCATGAGCAGTTCTTC. This gives the protein CASSETRQGHEQFF.

Only a few counts were recorded for this clonotype. This chain joins TRBV5-1 and TRBJ2-5; maybe TRBD1 (6 bases). Trimming stripped 1 base from V and 5 bases from J, with 12 bases between. This CDR3 comprises 14 residues. Per germline, CDR1 SGHRS and CDR2 YFSETQ. CDR3 nucleotides: TGCGCCAGCAGCTTGTCAACAGGGTGGGAGACCCAGTACTTC. Translated, it gives CASSLSTGWETQYF. The full variable domain, its missing parts supplied by reference TRBV5-1 and TRBJ2-5, is KAGVTQTPRYLIKTRGQQVTLSCSPISGHRSVSWYQQTPGQGLQFLFEYFSETQRNKGNFPGRFSGRQFSNSRSEMNVSTLELGDSALYLCASSLSTGWETQYFGPGTRLLVL.

This clonotype appeared a few times. The rearrangement links TRBV4-1 to TRBJ2-1; D is perhaps TRBD1 or TRBD2 (5 bases each). Trimming took off 1 base at V and 0 bases at J, with 10 bases between the two ends. This CDR3 region has 16 residues. The V gene's germline CDR1 is MGHRA and CDR2 YSYEKL. CDR3 protein: CASSQVGPSSYNEQFF. In DNA form, the CDR3 reads TGCGCCAGCAGCCAAGTGGGACCCAGCTCCTACAATGAGCAGTTCTTC.

The chain is built from TRBV6-5 and TRBJ2-1; D unclear. There are 11 residues in the CDR3. Trimming stripped 6 bases from V and 8 bases from J, with 8 bases between. Looked up from germline, CDR1 is MNHEY and CDR2 is SVGAGI. CDR3 in amino acids: CASSRADEQFF. CDR3 DNA sequence: TGTGCCAGCAGCCGTGCAGATGAGCAGTTCTTC.

The chain has TRBV3-1 and TRBJ2-3; D is unresolved. The CDR3 runs 15 residues. The V end lost 2 bases, the J end lost 4 bases, and 13 bases lay between the germline ends. Germline V lookup: CDR1 LGHDT, CDR2 YNNKEL (reference sequence). The CDR3 sequence: CASSQLIARADTQYF. CDR3 DNA sequence: TGTGCCAGCAGCCAACTCATAGCTCGCGCAGATACGCAGTATTTT.

V is TRBV7-2 and J is TRBJ1-2, with 10 bases matching TRBD1. Germline CDR1 SGHTA, CDR2 FQGNSA. J gave up 1 base and V 6 bases, and 5 bases lay outside the gene matches. This CDR3 contains 15 residues. The CDR3 loop is CASRGDRGVNYGYTF. The CDR3 DNA follows: TGTGCCAGCAGGGGGGACAGGGGAGTTAACTATGGCTACACCTTC.

This chain uses TRBV7-2 with TRBJ2-3; 11 positions agree with TRBD2. Germline V CDR1 and CDR2: SGHTA, FQGNSA. The ends lost 3 bases at V and 0 bases at J; junction bases unmatched: 11. This CDR3 contains 19 residues. The CDR3 region is CASSFPRLAGGLSTDTQYF. In DNA, the CDR3 is TGTGCCAGCAGCTTTCCCCGCTTAGCGGGGGGGCTTAGCACAGATACGCAGTATTTT.

This clonotype turned up a few times. This chain connects TRBV29-1 to TRBJ2-1, with D perhaps matching TRBD2 (6 bases). V lost 6 bases to trimming and J lost 5 bases, with 20 bases between them. The CDR3 runs 15 residues. CDR1 and CDR2 (germline): SQVTM, ANQGSEA. CDR3 nucleotide sequence: TGCAGCGTCGACCTGGGGGGAGTGGGGCACAATGAGCAGTTCTTC. Translated: CSVDLGGVGHNEQFF.

This clonotype has a handful of counts. The V call is TRBV20-1, the J call TRBJ2-1; 12 bases fit TRBD1. V was pared by 0 bases and J by 8 bases, with 5 bases of the junction left unmatched. Per germline, CDR1 DFQATT and CDR2 SNEGSKA (reference sequence). The length of the CDR3 is 15 residues. This CDR3 is CSARDGGTGGDEQFF. The DNA for the CDR3 is TGCAGTGCTAGAGATGGGGGGACAGGGGGCGATGAGCAGTTCTTC.

This chain links TRBV5-1 with TRBJ1-1; D perhaps matches TRBD1 (5 bases). The ends were cut back, 3 bases at V and 6 bases at J, with 15 bases in the middle. This CDR3 region has 14 residues. Germline loops: CDR1 SGHRS, CDR2 YFSETQ. Written as DNA, the CDR3 is TGCGCCAGCAGCTCCGAAACGGGACGGTCTGAAGCTTTCTTT. Translation: CASSSETGRSEAFF.

This clonotype has only a few counts. For the CDR3, the DNA is TGTGCCAGCAGCCAAGGTCCCCGGGTATGGGATACAGATACGCAGTATTTT. Translating it yields CASSQGPRVWDTDTQYF. J is TRBJ2-3 and V is TRBV4-2; D gene ambiguous. Per the germline V gene, CDR1 is LGHNA and CDR2 is YNFKEQ. The length of the CDR3 is 17 residues. V was trimmed by 1 base and J by 3 bases, leaving 17 bases between them.

The J gene is TRBJ1-2, the V gene TRBV7-2; possible D gene TRBD1, 5 bases. There are 16 residues in the CDR3. V lost 5 bases and J lost 0, with 16 bases in between. Germline-derived CDR1 and CDR2 are SGHTA and FQGNSA. The CDR3 spells CASSQDGGGTNYGYTF. CDR3 sequence (DNA): TGTGCCAGCAGCCAAGACGGGGGAGGTACTAACTATGGCTACACCTTC.

This clonotype was seen a few times. V is TRBV27 and J is TRBJ2-1; no definite D call. The germline gives CDR1 MNHEY, CDR2 SMNVEV (reference sequence). This CDR3 is built from 13 residues. Trimming stripped 6 bases from V and 7 bases from J, with 13 bases between. The CDR3 nucleotides are TGTGCCAGCAGAGCGCTCGGTATAAATGAGCAGTTCTTC. It is translated as CASRALGINEQFF.

The chain has TRBV21-1 and TRBJ2-3; the listed D gene, TRBD1, was not tested against the DNA. TRBV21-1 is a pseudogene locus. The CDR3 loop spans 15 amino acids. In nucleotides, the CDR3 is TGTGCCAGCAGCAGGGACAGGGATCGCGCAGATACGCAGTATTTT. This sequence encodes CASSRDRDRADTQYF.